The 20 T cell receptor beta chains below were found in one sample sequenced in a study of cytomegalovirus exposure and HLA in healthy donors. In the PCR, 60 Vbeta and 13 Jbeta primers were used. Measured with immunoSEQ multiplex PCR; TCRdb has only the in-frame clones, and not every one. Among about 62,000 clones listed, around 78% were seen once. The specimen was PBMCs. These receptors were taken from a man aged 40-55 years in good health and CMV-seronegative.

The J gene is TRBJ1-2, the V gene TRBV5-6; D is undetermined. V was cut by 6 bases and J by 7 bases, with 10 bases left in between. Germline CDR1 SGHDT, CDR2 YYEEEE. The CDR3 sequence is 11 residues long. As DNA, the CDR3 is TGTGCCAGCACCCGGGTGGGTGGCTACACCTTC. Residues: CASTRVGGYTF.

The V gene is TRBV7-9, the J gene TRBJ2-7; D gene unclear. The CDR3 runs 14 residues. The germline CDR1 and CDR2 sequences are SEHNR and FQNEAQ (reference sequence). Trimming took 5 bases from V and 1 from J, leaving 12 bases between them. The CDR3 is CASSPRGRSYEQYF. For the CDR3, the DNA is TGTGCCAGCAGCCCCCGCGGCAGATCCTACGAGCAGTACTTC. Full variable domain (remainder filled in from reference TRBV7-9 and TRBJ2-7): DTGVSQNPRHKITKRGQNVTFRCDPISEHNRLYWYRQTLGQGPEFLTYFQNEAQLEKSRLLSDRFSAERPKGSFSTLEIQRTEQGDSAMYLCASSPRGRSYEQYFGPGTRLTVT.

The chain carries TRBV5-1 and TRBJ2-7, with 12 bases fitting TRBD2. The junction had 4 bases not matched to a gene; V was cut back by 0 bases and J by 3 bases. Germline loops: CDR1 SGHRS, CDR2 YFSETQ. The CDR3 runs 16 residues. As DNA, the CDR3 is TGCGCCAGCAGCTTGGGGACTAGCGGGATCTTCTACGAGCAGTACTTC. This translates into CASSLGTSGIFYEQYF.

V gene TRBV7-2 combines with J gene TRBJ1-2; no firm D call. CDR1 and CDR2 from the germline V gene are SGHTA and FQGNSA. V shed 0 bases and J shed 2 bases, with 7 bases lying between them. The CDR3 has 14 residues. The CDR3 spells CASSLAPGNYGYTF. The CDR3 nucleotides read TGTGCCAGCAGCTTAGCGCCGGGAAACTATGGCTACACCTTC.

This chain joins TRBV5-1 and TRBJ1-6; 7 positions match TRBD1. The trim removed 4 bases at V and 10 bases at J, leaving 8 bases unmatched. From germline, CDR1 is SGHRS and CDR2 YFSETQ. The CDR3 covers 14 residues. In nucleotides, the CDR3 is TGCGCCAGCAGCCCCCCCCGACAGGGCTCACCCCTCCACTTT. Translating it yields CASSPPRQGSPLHF.

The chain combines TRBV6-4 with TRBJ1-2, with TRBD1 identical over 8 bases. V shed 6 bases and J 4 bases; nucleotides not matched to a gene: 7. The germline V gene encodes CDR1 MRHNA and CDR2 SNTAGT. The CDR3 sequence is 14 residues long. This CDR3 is CASSPTGAGYGYTF. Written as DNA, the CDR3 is TGTGCCAGCAGCCCGACAGGGGCGGGCTATGGCTACACCTTC.

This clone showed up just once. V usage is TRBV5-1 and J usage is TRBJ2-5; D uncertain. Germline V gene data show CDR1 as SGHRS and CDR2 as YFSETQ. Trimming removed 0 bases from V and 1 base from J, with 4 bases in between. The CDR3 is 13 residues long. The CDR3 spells CASSLGSQETQYF. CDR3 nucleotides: TGCGCCAGCAGCTTGGGCAGCCAAGAGACCCAGTACTTC.

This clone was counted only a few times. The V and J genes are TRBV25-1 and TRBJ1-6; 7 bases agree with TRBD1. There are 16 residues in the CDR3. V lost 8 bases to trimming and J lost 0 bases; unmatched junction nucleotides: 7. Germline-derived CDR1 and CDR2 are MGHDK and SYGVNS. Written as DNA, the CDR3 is TGTGCCAGCCGCGGGGACAGCAGCTCCTATAATTCACCCCTCCACTTT. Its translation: CASRGDSSSYNSPLHF. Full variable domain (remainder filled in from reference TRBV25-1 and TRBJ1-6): EADIYQTPRYLVIGTGKKITLECSQTMGHDKMYWYQQDPGMELHLIHYSYGVNSTEKGDLSSESTVSRIRTEHFPLTLESARPSHTSQYLCASRGDSSSYNSPLHFGNGTRLTVT.

The DNA for the CDR3 is TGTGCCAGCAGCCTTATGGAGCGGGGGGCCACCGGGGAGCTGTTTTTT. Protein product: CASSLMERGATGELFF. The V and J genes are TRBV2 and TRBJ2-2; 9 bases match TRBD2. The ends lost 6 bases at V and 4 bases at J; junction bases unmatched: 9. The CDR3 runs 16 residues. The V gene's germline CDR1 is SNHLY and CDR2 FYNNEI.

CDR3 sequence (DNA): TGTGCCAGCCTGCTTTCGACTAGCGGGAGGGTCGCCTACGAGCAGTACTTC. Translating gives CASLLSTSGRVAYEQYF. The rearrangement links TRBV27 to TRBJ2-7; 14 nucleotides line up with TRBD2. The CDR3 loop spans 17 amino acids. The junction had 11 bases not matched to a gene; V was cut back by 8 bases and J by 2 bases. Germline V gene data show CDR1 as MNHEY and CDR2 as SMNVEV (reference sequence).

CDR3 sequence: CASSYSGRDQPQHF. The DNA for the CDR3 is TGTGCCAGCAGTTACTCTGGGAGGGACCAGCCCCAGCATTTT. The gene calls are TRBV6-5 and TRBJ1-5; D is possibly TRBD1 (5 bases). The CDR3 is 14 residues long. Per the germline V gene, CDR1 is MNHEY and CDR2 is SVGAGI. Deletions cut 0 bases from V and 7 bases from J, with 10 bases between.

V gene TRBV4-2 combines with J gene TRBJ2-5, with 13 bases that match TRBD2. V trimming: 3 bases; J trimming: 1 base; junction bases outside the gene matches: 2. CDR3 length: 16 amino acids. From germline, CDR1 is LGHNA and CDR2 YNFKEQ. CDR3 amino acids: CASSQTSGGSQETQYF. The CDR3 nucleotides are TGTGCCAGCAGCCAGACTAGCGGGGGGTCCCAAGAGACCCAGTACTTC.

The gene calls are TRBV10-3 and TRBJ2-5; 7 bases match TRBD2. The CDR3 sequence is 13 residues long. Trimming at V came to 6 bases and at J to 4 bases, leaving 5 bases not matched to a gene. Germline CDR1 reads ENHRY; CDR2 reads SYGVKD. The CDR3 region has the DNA TGTGCCATCAGCAGTTCGGGAGGAGAGACCCAGTACTTC. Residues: CAISSSGGETQYF.

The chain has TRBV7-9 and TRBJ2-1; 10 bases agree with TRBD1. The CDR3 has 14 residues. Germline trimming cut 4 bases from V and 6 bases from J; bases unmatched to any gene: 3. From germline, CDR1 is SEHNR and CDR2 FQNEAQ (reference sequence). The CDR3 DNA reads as TGTGCCAGCAGCTGGACAGGGGGTGGCAATGAGCAGTTCTTC. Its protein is CASSWTGGGNEQFF.

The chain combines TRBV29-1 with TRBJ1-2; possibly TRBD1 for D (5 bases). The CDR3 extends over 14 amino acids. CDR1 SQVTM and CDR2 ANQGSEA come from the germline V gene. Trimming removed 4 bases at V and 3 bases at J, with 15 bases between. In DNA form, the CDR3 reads TGCAGCGTTGGACAGTTCCTCAGCGACTATGGCTACACCTTC. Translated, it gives CSVGQFLSDYGYTF.

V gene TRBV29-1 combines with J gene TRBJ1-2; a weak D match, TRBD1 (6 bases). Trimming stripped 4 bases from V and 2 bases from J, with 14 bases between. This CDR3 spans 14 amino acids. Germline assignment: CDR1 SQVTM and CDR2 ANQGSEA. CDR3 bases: TGCAGCGTTGGACAACAGGGTCCGAACTATGGCTACACCTTC. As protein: CSVGQQGPNYGYTF.

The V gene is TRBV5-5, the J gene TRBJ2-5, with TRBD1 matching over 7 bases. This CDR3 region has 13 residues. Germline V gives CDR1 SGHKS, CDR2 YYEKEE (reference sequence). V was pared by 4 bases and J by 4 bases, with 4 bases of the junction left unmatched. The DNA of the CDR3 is TGTGCCAGCAGCGAACAGGGGTCAGAGACCCAGTACTTC. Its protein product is CASSEQGSETQYF.

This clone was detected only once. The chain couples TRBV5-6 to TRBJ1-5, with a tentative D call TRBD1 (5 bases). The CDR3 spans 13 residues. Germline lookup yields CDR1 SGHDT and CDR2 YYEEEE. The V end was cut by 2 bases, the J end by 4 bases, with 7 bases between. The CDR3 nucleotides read TGTGCCAGCAGCTTCAAGGGGAATCAGCCCCAGCATTTT. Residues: CASSFKGNQPQHF.

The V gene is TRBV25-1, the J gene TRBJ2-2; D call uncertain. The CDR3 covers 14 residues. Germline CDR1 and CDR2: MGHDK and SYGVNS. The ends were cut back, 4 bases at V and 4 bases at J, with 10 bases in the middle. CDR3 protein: CASSGRDFTGELFF. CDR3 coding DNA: TGTGCCAGCAGTGGTCGCGATTTCACCGGGGAGCTGTTTTTT.

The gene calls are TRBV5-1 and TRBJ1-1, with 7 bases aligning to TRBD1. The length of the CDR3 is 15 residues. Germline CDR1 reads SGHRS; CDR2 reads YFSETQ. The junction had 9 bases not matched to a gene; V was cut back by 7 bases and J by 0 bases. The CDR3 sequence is CASQGDGSMNTEAFF. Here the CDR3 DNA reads TGCGCCAGCCAGGGGGACGGCTCGATGAACACTGAAGCTTTCTTT.